This is a list of T cell receptor beta chains from one sample in a study of blood T cell repertoires in COVID-19. Sequencing used immunoSEQ multiplex PCR; TCRdb keeps in-frame clones, though not all of them. The sample includes some 120,000 clones, approximately 80% of them seen just once. Sequencing was performed on peripheral blood. These receptors originate from a woman aged 70-85 years with acute or convalescent COVID-19. The CDR3 runs from the conserved cysteine through the conserved F or W. Fields, in order: V gene, D gene, J gene, clone size, CDR3 DNA, CDR3 protein. D genes are given only for firm matches. The size entry is marked missing in some rows and otherwise reads once, few, many or a size class.

V gene: TRBV14; D gene: TRBD1; J gene: TRBJ2-2; clone size: NA; CDR3 DNA: TGTGCCAGCAGCCCAGGGGGTAATACCGGGGAGCTGTTTTTT; CDR3 protein: CASSPGGNTGELFF
V gene: TRBV12-5; D gene: TRBD2; J gene: TRBJ2-1; clone size: NA; CDR3 DNA: TGTGCTAGTGGTCCGGGACTAGCGGGGGGGTTTGAGCAGTTCTTC; CDR3 protein: CASGPGLAGGFEQFF
V gene: TRBV6-5; D gene: NA; J gene: TRBJ2-7; clone size: few; CDR3 DNA: TGTGCCAGCAGTCCCGCTAGCGCGACGCCCTACGAGCAGTACTTC; CDR3 protein: CASSPASATPYEQYF
V gene: TRBV7-2; D gene: TRBD2; J gene: TRBJ2-1; clone size: NA; CDR3 DNA: TGTGCCAGCACCCGTACTAGCGGGGGGGACAATGAGCAGTTCTTC; CDR3 protein: CASTRTSGGDNEQFF
V gene: TRBV30; D gene: NA; J gene: TRBJ1-1; clone size: NA; CDR3 DNA: TGTGCCTGGAGTCAACAGGGCAGTGCTGAAGCTTTCTTT; CDR3 protein: CAWSQQGSAEAFF
V gene: TRBV9; D gene: NA; J gene: TRBJ2-1; clone size: NA; CDR3 DNA: TGTGCCAGCAGCGTAGTAGGGGTCAATGAGCAGTTCTTC; CDR3 protein: CASSVVGVNEQFF
V gene: TRBV3-1/TRBV3-2; D gene: TRBD2; J gene: TRBJ2-1; clone size: NA; CDR3 DNA: TGTGCCAGCAGCCAAGCCCTCGGGGGGAGCGGATACGATGAGCAGTTCTTC; CDR3 protein: CASSQALGGSGYDEQFF
V gene: TRBV29-1; D gene: NA; J gene: TRBJ2-1; clone size: NA; CDR3 DNA: TGCAGCGTTGGACCCGGAGGTGGTGAGCAGTTCTTC; CDR3 protein: CSVGPGGGEQFF
V gene: TRBV27; D gene: TRBD1; J gene: TRBJ2-2; clone size: NA; CDR3 DNA: TGTGCCAGCAGTCTCGGGACAGTCAACACCGGGGAGCTGTTTTTT; CDR3 protein: CASSLGTVNTGELFF
V gene: TRBV3-1/TRBV3-2; D gene: NA; J gene: TRBJ1-4; clone size: NA; CDR3 DNA: TGTGCCAGCAGCCTGTCGGACAGTAATAATGAAAAACTGTTTTTT; CDR3 protein: CASSLSDSNNEKLFF
V gene: TRBV7-9; D gene: TRBD2; J gene: TRBJ2-3; clone size: NA; CDR3 DNA: TGTGCCAGCAGAGCCACCGGGACTAGCGGGGGAGATACGCAGTATTTT; CDR3 protein: CASRATGTSGGDTQYF